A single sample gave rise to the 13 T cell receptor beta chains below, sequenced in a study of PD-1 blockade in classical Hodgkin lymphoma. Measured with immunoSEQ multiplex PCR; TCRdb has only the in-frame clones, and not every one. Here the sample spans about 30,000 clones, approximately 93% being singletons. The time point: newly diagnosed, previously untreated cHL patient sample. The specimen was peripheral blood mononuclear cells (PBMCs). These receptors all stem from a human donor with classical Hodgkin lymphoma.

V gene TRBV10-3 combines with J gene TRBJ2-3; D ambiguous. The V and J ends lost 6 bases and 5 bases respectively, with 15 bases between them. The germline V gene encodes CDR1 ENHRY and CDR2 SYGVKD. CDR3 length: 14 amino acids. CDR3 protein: CAISVGGFGDTQYF. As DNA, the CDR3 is TGTGCCATCAGCGTAGGTGGTTTCGGAGATACGCAGTATTTT.

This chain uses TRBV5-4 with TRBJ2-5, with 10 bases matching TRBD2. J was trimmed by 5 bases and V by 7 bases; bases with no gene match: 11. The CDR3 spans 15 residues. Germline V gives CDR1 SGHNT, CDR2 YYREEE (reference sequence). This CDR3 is CASSGTSAPWETQYF. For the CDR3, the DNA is TGTGCCAGCTCCGGGACTAGCGCCCCTTGGGAGACCCAGTACTTC.

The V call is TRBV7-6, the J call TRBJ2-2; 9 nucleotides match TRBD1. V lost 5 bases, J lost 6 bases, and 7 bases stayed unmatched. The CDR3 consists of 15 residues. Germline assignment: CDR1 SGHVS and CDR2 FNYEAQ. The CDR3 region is CASSIQQGAAGELFF. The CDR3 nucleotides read TGTGCCAGCAGCATACAACAGGGGGCGGCCGGGGAGCTGTTTTTT.

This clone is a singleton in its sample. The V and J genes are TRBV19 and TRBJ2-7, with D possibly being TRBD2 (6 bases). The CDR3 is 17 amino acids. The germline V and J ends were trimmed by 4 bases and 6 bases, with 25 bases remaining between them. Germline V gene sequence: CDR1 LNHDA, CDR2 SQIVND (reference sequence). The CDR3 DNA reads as TGTGCCAGTAGTACAGGGCCGCTCTACGGGAGTCGGGTCGAGCAGTACTTC. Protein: CASSTGPLYGSRVEQYF.

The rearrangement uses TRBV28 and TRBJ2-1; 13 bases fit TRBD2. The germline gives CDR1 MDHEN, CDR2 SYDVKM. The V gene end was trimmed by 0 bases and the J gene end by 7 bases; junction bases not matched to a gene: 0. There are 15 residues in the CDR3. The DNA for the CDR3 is TGTGCCAGCAGTTTATGGACTAGCGGGAGGAATGAGCAGTTCTTC. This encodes CASSLWTSGRNEQFF.

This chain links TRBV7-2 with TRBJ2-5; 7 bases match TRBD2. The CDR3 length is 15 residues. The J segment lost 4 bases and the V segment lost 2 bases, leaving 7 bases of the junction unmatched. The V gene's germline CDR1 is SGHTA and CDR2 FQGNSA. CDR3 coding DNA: TGTGCCAGCAGCTTAATGCCTAGCGGACGAGAGACCCAGTACTTC. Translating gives CASSLMPSGRETQYF.

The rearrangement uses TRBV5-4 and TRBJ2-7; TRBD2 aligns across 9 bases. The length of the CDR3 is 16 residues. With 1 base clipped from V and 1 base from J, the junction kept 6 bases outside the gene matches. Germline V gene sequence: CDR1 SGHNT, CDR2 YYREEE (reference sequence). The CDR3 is CASSLPPSGKSYEQYF. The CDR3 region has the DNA TGTGCCAGCAGCTTGCCCCCTAGCGGGAAATCCTACGAGCAGTACTTC.

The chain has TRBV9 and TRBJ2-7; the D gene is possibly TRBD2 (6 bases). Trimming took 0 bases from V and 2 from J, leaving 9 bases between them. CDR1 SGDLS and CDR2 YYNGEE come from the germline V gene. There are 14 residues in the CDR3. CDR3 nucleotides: TGTGCCAGCAGCGTAGGGTGGAGGGCCTACGAGCAGTACTTC. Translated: CASSVGWRAYEQYF.

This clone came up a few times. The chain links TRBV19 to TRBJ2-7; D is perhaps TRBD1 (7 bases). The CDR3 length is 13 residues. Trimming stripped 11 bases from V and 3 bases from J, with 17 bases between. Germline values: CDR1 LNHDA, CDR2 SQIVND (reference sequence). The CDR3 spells CALYGGQYYEQYF. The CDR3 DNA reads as TGTGCCCTATACGGGGGACAGTACTACGAGCAGTACTTC.

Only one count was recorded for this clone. CDR3 residues: CASRDSEAFF. The CDR3 nucleotides are TGTGCCAGCAGGGACTCAGAAGCTTTCTTT. The rearrangement uses TRBV7-9 and TRBJ1-1, with D unresolved. Germline values: CDR1 SEHNR, CDR2 FQNEAQ (reference sequence). The V gene lost 6 bases and the J gene lost 8 bases, with 7 bases spanning the gap. CDR3 size: 10 residues.

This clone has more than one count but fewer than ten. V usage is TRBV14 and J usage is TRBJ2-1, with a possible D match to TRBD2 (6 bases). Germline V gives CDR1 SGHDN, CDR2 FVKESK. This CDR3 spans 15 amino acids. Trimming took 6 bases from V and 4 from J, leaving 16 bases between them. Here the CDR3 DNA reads TGTGCCAGCAGAATTGCGGGAACCGTTTACAATGAGCAGTTCTTC. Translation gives CASRIAGTVYNEQFF.

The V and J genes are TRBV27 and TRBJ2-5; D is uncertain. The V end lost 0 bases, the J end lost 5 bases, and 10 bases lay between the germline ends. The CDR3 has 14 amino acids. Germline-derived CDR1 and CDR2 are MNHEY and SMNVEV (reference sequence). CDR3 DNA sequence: TGTGCCAGCAGTTTATCGGGCTATCGGGAGACCCAGTACTTC. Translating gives CASSLSGYRETQYF.

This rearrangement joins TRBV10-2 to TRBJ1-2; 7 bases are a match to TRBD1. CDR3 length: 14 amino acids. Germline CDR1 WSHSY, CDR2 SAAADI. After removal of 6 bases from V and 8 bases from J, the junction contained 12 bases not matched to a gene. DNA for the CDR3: TGCGCCAGCAGCTTCGACAGGGTGTCGAGCGGCTACACCTTC. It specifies CASSFDRVSSGYTF.